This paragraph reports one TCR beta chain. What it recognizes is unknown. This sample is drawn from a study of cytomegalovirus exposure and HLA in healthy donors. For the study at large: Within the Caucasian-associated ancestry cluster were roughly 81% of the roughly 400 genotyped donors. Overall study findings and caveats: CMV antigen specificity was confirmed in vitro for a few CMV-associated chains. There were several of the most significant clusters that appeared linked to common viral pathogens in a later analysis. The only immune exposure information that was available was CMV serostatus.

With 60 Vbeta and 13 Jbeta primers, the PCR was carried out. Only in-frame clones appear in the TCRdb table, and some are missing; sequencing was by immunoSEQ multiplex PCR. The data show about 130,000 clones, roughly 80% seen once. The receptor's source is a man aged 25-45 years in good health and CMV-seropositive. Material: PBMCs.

The CDR3 nucleotides read TGTGCCAGCAGTTTCGTAATCTCTGGGGCCAACGTCCTGACTTTC. Translating gives CASSFVISGANVLTF. This chain uses TRBV27 with TRBJ2-6; D not resolved. The germline gives CDR1 MNHEY, CDR2 SMNVEV (reference sequence). There are 15 residues in the CDR3. Trimming shortened V by 3 bases and J by 0 bases, and 6 bases separated the two germline ends.